A single sample is the source of the 12 T cell receptor beta chains below, sequenced in a study of blood T cell repertoires in COVID-19. Libraries were prepared by immunoSEQ multiplex PCR; TCRdb keeps only in-frame clonotypes and omits some of them. This table has some 100,000 clones, about 89% appearing once. Sequencing was done on a sample of peripheral blood. The receptors stem from a man between 60 and 70 years old with acute or convalescent COVID-19.

The chain uses TRBV30 and TRBJ1-6; 8 bases align to TRBD1. Germline values: CDR1 GTSNPN, CDR2 SVGIG (reference sequence). CDR3 size: 14 residues. With 3 bases clipped from V and 9 bases from J, the junction kept 7 bases outside the gene matches. The CDR3 sequence: CAWRLTGEGSPLHF. As DNA, the CDR3 is TGTGCCTGGAGATTGACAGGGGAGGGTTCACCCCTCCACTTT.

This clone was counted only a few times. DNA for the CDR3: TGTGCCACCAGTGACCGGACAGATAATGAGCAGTTCTTC. This gives the protein CATSDRTDNEQFF. The chain has TRBV24-1 and TRBJ2-1; possibly TRBD1 for D (6 bases). CDR3 length equals 13 residues. V was shortened by 4 bases and J by 7 bases, with 10 bases between the two germline ends. The germline V gene encodes CDR1 KGHDR and CDR2 SFDVKD.

The J gene is TRBJ2-1, the V gene TRBV19, with TRBD1 identical over 7 bases. CDR1 and CDR2 (germline): LNHDA, SQIVND (reference sequence). The CDR3 spans 15 residues. The V and J ends lost 6 bases and 0 bases, in that order; junction bases with no gene match: 5. CDR3 nucleotide sequence: TGTGCCAGTAGATTACAGGGGAGCTCCTACAATGAGCAGTTCTTC. Translating gives CASRLQGSSYNEQFF.

The rearrangement joins TRBV7-3 to TRBJ2-3; TRBD2 matches 8 bases. Germline trimming cut 5 bases from V and 3 bases from J; bases unmatched to any gene: 7. From germline, CDR1 is SGHTA and CDR2 FQGTGA. CDR3 length equals 15 residues. The CDR3, as DNA: TGTGCCAGCAGCGAACTAGCGGCCGGTACAGATACGCAGTATTTT. Residues: CASSELAAGTDTQYF. The entire variable domain, with the rest obtained from reference TRBV7-3 and TRBJ2-3, is as follows: GAGVSQTPSNKVTEKGKYVELRCDPISGHTALYWYRQSLGQGPEFLIYFQGTGAADDSGLPNDRFFAVRPEGSVSTLKIQRTERGDSAVYLCASSELAAGTDTQYFGPGTRLTVL.

The chain recombines TRBV10-3 with TRBJ2-2, with D maybe TRBD1 (6 bases). In germline, CDR1 is ENHRY, CDR2 SYGVKD. Trimming took off 6 bases at V and 2 bases at J, with 13 bases between the two ends. The CDR3 runs 15 residues. The CDR3 nucleotides are TGTGCCATCAGATGGGGGCTAGCCAACACCGGGGAGCTGTTTTTT. Amino acid sequence: CAIRWGLANTGELFF.

This clone has at least ten counts. The J gene is TRBJ2-1, the V gene TRBV4-1, with D hard to call. CDR1 is MGHRA and CDR2 is YSYEKL in the germline V gene. V was pared by 1 base and J by 7 bases, with 5 bases between. CDR3 length equals 12 residues. The CDR3 DNA sequence: TGCGCCAGCAGCCAAGCACAGAATGAGCAGTTCTTC. This translates into CASSQAQNEQFF.

The chain has TRBV10-3 and TRBJ1-1; 8 bases match TRBD1. CDR1 and CDR2 from the germline V gene are ENHRY and SYGVKD. There are 17 residues in the CDR3. After removal of 0 bases from V and 0 bases from J, the junction contained 6 bases not matched to a gene. The CDR3 here is CAISESAGGVLNTEAFF. The CDR3 DNA sequence: TGTGCCATCAGTGAGTCTGCAGGGGGCGTTTTGAACACTGAAGCTTTCTTT.

The chain recombines TRBV29-1 with TRBJ2-7; unclear D gene. V was clipped by 7 bases and J by 1 base, with 8 bases between them. Germline-derived CDR1 and CDR2 are SQVTM and ANQGSEA. CDR3 length equals 11 residues. The CDR3 nucleotides read TGCAGCGCCGCGATATCCTACGAGCAGTACTTC. It specifies CSAAISYEQYF.

The chain uses TRBV3-1 (or the pseudogene TRBV3-2) and TRBJ2-3; 8 bases align to TRBD1. V lost 4 bases and J lost 0; bases outside the gene matches: 6. In germline, CDR1 is LGHDT, CDR2 YNNKEL (reference sequence). The CDR3 is 16 amino acids. CDR3 DNA: TGTGCCAGCAGCCTCCGACAGGGGAGCAGCACAGATACGCAGTATTTT. Amino acid sequence: CASSLRQGSSTDTQYF.

As DNA, the CDR3 is TGTGCCAGCACGTTCAGGGGGTCTGACACTGAAGCTTTCTTT. This translates into CASTFRGSDTEAFF. The chain links TRBV2 to TRBJ1-1; 7 positions agree with TRBD1. CDR1 SNHLY and CDR2 FYNNEI come from the germline V gene. V trimming: 7 bases; J trimming: 3 bases; junction bases outside the gene matches: 8. The CDR3 totals 14 residues.

The V call is TRBV11-2, the J call TRBJ2-7; D is unresolved. The CDR3 length is 13 residues. V lost 1 base to trimming and J lost 2 bases, with 6 bases between them. Germline assignment: CDR1 SGHAT and CDR2 FQNNGV. Here the CDR3 DNA reads TGTGCCAGCAGCTTAGTCCAGGCCTACGAGCAGTACTTC. This codes for CASSLVQAYEQYF. Full variable domain (rest looked up from reference TRBV11-2 and TRBJ2-7): EAGVAQSPRYKIIEKRQSVAFWCNPISGHATLYWYQQILGQGPKLLIQFQNNGVVDDSQLPKDRFSAERLKGVDSTLKIQPAKLEDSAVYLCASSLVQAYEQYFGPGTRLTVT.

The V call is TRBV29-1, the J call TRBJ2-3, with 8 bases matching TRBD2. The V segment lost 4 bases and the J segment 7 bases; nucleotides outside the gene matches: 13. The CDR3 runs to 15 residues. The germline CDR1 and CDR2 sequences are SQVTM and ANQGSEA. CDR3 sequence reads: CSVGRGGPAINTQYF. For the CDR3, the DNA is TGCAGCGTTGGCCGGGGGGGCCCCGCGATAAATACGCAGTATTTT.